The 21 T cell receptor beta chains presented below share a single source sample, sequenced in a study of CD8 T cells in Susac syndrome. Reverse transcription of 0.5 to 1 ug RNA was performed with random hexamers. Using its own MiXCR run on the immunoSEQ multiplex PCR reads, TCRdb lists one record per CDR3 protein. The table shows about 69,000 distinct CDR3 sequences, with 95% occurring only once. The sample was CD8+ T cells from PBMCs. All receptors derive from a human donor in good health.

This clonotype appeared a single time. The rearrangement joins TRBV27 to TRBJ1-1; 9 bases align to TRBD1. The CDR3 length is 15 residues. Germline lookup yields CDR1 MNHEY and CDR2 SMNVEV (reference sequence). V dropped 8 bases and J dropped 1; count of bases not matched to a gene: 8. The CDR3 is CASWTGAAGNTEAFF. DNA of the CDR3: TGTGCCAGCTGGACAGGGGCGGCGGGGAACACTGAAGCTTTCTTT.

This chain links TRBV7-9 with TRBJ2-1; no reliable D call. The CDR3 spans 14 residues. V was clipped by 1 base and J by 8 bases, with 12 bases between them. CDR1 and CDR2 from the germline V gene are SEHNR and FQNEAQ (reference sequence). DNA for the CDR3: TGTGCCAGCAGCTTAGGATTGAGTATCGATGAGCAGTTCTTC. Amino acids: CASSLGLSIDEQFF.

The chain joins TRBV20-1 to TRBJ1-2; no firm D call. The CDR3 consists of 13 residues. CDR1 is DFQATT, CDR2 SNEGSKA, per germline (reference sequence). Trimming shortened V by 2 bases and J by 3 bases, and 10 bases separated the two germline ends. The CDR3 is CSARPTSDYGYTF. As DNA, the CDR3 is TGCAGTGCTAGACCTACCAGCGACTATGGCTACACCTTC.

V is TRBV2 and J is TRBJ2-2, with D unresolved. The CDR3 contains 15 residues. Germline V gene sequence: CDR1 SNHLY, CDR2 FYNNEI. The V and J ends lost 1 base and 3 bases respectively, with 9 bases between them. DNA for the CDR3: TGTGCCAGCAGTGAAGGGTTAGAGTACACCGGGGAGCTGTTTTTT. Translating it yields CASSEGLEYTGELFF.

The chain is built from TRBV7-2 and TRBJ2-1, with D possibly TRBD2 on 5 matching bases. This CDR3 is 15 amino acids long. The germline V gene encodes CDR1 SGHTA and CDR2 FQGNSA. Trimming removed 2 bases from V and 4 bases from J, with 12 bases in between. CDR3 coding DNA: TGTGCCAGCAGCTTACCAGCGGCACCATACAATGAGCAGTTCTTC. Translating it yields CASSLPAAPYNEQFF. Filled out from reference TRBV7-2 and TRBJ2-1, the complete variable domain reads GAGVSQSPSNKVTEKGKDVELRCDPISGHTALYWYRQSLGQGLEFLIYFQGNSAPDKSGLPSDRFSAERTGGSVSTLTIQRTQQEDSAVYLCASSLPAAPYNEQFFGPGTRLTVL.

J is TRBJ2-1 and V is TRBV6-2 or TRBV6-3, with TRBD1 as a possible D gene (6 bases). Germline loops: CDR1 MNHEY, CDR2 SVGEGT. The CDR3 is 13 residues long. V gave up 8 bases and J gave up 0 bases, with 8 bases separating them. The CDR3 sequence is CASARGSYNEQFF. Here the CDR3 DNA reads TGTGCCAGCGCCAGGGGCTCCTACAATGAGCAGTTCTTC.

The CDR3 loop is CASSSQTGTYNEQFF. CDR3 in DNA: TGTGCCAGCAGCTCGCAGACAGGTACCTACAATGAGCAGTTCTTC. This rearrangement joins TRBV7-9 to TRBJ2-1; a possible D gene is TRBD1 (6 bases). Deletions cut 4 bases from V and 2 bases from J, with 12 bases between. In germline, CDR1 is SEHNR, CDR2 FQNEAQ (reference sequence). CDR3 length: 15 residues.

The genes are TRBV25-1 and TRBJ2-1; TRBD1 might be the D (6 bases). Trimming left V 8 bases short and J 2 bases short, with 10 bases between. This CDR3 region has 13 residues. Germline V gives CDR1 MGHDK, CDR2 SYGVNS. In nucleotides, the CDR3 is TGTGCCAGCTCTAACAGGGCCTACAATGAGCAGTTCTTC. It specifies CASSNRAYNEQFF.

The genes are TRBV21-1 and TRBJ1-6; the table gives TRBD1 as D, unverified against the DNA. TRBV21-1 is termed a pseudogene. The CDR3 covers 14 residues. The CDR3 sequence: CASSVQGRETPLHF. CDR3 coding DNA: TGTGCCAGCAGCGTACAGGGTCGTGAGACACCCCTCCACTTT.

This chain joins TRBV29-1 and TRBJ2-1, with D perhaps TRBD2 (7 bases). The V gene lost 3 bases and the J gene lost 2 bases, with 11 bases spanning the gap. Germline CDR1 is SQVTM and CDR2 is ANQGSEA. This CDR3 has 14 residues. As DNA, the CDR3 is TGCAGCGTTGATGGGGGGGCCACCTACAATGAGCAGTTCTTC. Amino acids: CSVDGGATYNEQFF.

The V gene is TRBV5-1, the J gene TRBJ1-1; D gene unclear. The CDR3 contains 11 residues. Germline V gene lookup returns CDR1 SGHRS and CDR2 YFSETQ. V was clipped by 4 bases and J by 2 bases, with 3 bases between them. The chain's CDR3 is CASSHNTEAFF. In DNA, the CDR3 is TGCGCCAGCAGCCATAACACTGAAGCTTTCTTT. Filled out from reference TRBV5-1 and TRBJ1-1, the complete variable domain reads KAGVTQTPRYLIKTRGQQVTLSCSPISGHRSVSWYQQTPGQGLQFLFEYFSETQRNKGNFPGRFSGRQFSNSRSEMNVSTLELGDSALYLCASSHNTEAFFGQGTRLTVV.

The chain recombines TRBV7-9 with TRBJ2-5; D is possibly TRBD1 (6 bases). The CDR3 covers 13 residues. V dropped 5 bases and J dropped 5 bases, with 12 bases sitting between them. CDR1 and CDR2 from the germline V gene are SEHNR and FQNEAQ (reference sequence). For the CDR3, the DNA is TGTGCCAGCAGCCCACAGGGATATGAGACCCAGTACTTC. Amino acid sequence: CASSPQGYETQYF.

This sequence joins TRBV28 and TRBJ2-5; 9 nucleotides agree with TRBD1. The CDR3 spans 16 residues. Per germline, CDR1 MDHEN and CDR2 SYDVKM. Unmatched junction bases numbered 10, after V lost 6 bases and J lost 2 bases. CDR3 sequence (DNA): TGTGCCAGCAGCCTCCGGGACAGGGACTTACAAGAGACCCAGTACTTC. Protein product: CASSLRDRDLQETQYF.

In its sample, this clonotype was seen once. The J gene is TRBJ2-5, the V gene TRBV27; tentatively, D is TRBD2 (6 bases). CDR1 is MNHEY, CDR2 SMNVEV, per germline (reference sequence). V was shortened by 2 bases and J by 5 bases, with 9 bases between the two germline ends. This CDR3 spans 13 amino acids. CDR3 region: CASSLSLAETQYF. The DNA for the CDR3 is TGTGCCAGCAGTTTAAGCCTAGCGGAGACCCAGTACTTC.

The chain carries TRBV19 and TRBJ2-2; D is undetermined. The length of the CDR3 is 13 residues. Germline V CDR1 and CDR2: LNHDA, SQIVND (reference sequence). V lost 5 bases and J lost 7, with 11 bases in between. CDR3 region: CASSPRLLGELFF. In DNA, the CDR3 is TGTGCCAGTAGTCCAAGACTTCTCGGGGAGCTGTTTTTT.

The chain links TRBV30 to TRBJ2-7, with 10 bases lining up with TRBD1. The ends lost 1 base at V and 4 bases at J; junction bases unmatched: 7. Germline values: CDR1 GTSNPN, CDR2 SVGIG (reference sequence). This CDR3 is built from 15 residues. CDR3 loop: CAWSGLRDRGYEQYF. The CDR3 nucleotides are TGTGCCTGGAGTGGCCTCCGGGACAGGGGATACGAGCAGTACTTC.

The chain joins TRBV12-3 or TRBV12-4 to TRBJ1-2; D unclear. The V gene lost 5 bases and the J gene lost 2 bases, with 9 bases spanning the gap. The CDR3 length is 13 residues. Here the CDR3 DNA reads TGTGCCAGCAGTCCGGCAATAAACTATGGCTACACCTTC. This codes for CASSPAINYGYTF.

The chain links TRBV5-1 to TRBJ2-4; D gene uncertain. The CDR3 sequence is 19 residues long. Germline V gene data show CDR1 as SGHRS and CDR2 as YFSETQ. V gave up 4 bases and J gave up 0 bases, with 23 bases separating them. CDR3 protein: CASSTRPLQPVIAKNIQYF. In DNA form, the CDR3 reads TGCGCCAGCAGCACCCGGCCCTTACAACCCGTCATAGCCAAAAACATTCAGTACTTC.

The chain is built from TRBV23-1 and TRBJ2-1; no clear D gene. TRBV23-1 qualifies as an ORF whose function is uncertain. This CDR3 spans 15 amino acids. Trimming took 2 bases from V and 0 from J, leaving 8 bases between them. CDR3: CASSQGWDSYNEQFF. DNA for the CDR3: TGCGCCAGCAGTCAAGGCTGGGACTCCTACAATGAGCAGTTCTTC.

The rearrangement joins TRBV7-9 to TRBJ2-1; 10 bases fit TRBD1. J was trimmed by 6 bases and V by 4 bases; bases with no gene match: 6. The CDR3 covers 15 residues. Germline values: CDR1 SEHNR, CDR2 FQNEAQ (reference sequence). The CDR3 loop reads CASSSTRQGANEQFF. CDR3 nucleotides: TGTGCCAGCAGCTCAACTCGACAGGGGGCCAATGAGCAGTTCTTC. Drawing the rest from reference TRBV7-9 and TRBJ2-1, the complete variable domain is DTGVSQNPRHKITKRGQNVTFRCDPISEHNRLYWYRQTLGQGPEFLTYFQNEAQLEKSRLLSDRFSAERPKGSFSTLEIQRTEQGDSAMYLCASSSTRQGANEQFFGPGTRLTVL.

This chain links TRBV19 with TRBJ2-7, with a weak D call TRBD2 (5 bases). The CDR3 spans 13 residues. The V end lost 3 bases, the J end lost 6 bases, and 12 bases lay between the germline ends. The germline V gene has CDR1 LNHDA and CDR2 SQIVND (reference sequence). This CDR3 is CASSISVGSEQYF. CDR3 sequence (DNA): TGTGCCAGTAGTATTTCGGTAGGGAGCGAGCAGTACTTC.